These 31 T cell receptor beta chains were all obtained from the same sample, sequenced in a study of graft-versus-host responses after intestinal transplantation. Measured with immunoSEQ multiplex PCR; TCRdb has only the in-frame clones, and not every one. Of some 24,000 clones in the sample, 70% to 90% were seen once. Source: PBMCs, taken 463 days after intestinal transplant. These receptors came from a human patient who received an intestinal transplant, so some T cells may come from the graft donor.

The chain combines TRBV28 with TRBJ2-7, with 7 positions matching TRBD2. Per the germline V gene, CDR1 is MDHEN and CDR2 is SYDVKM. This CDR3 has 15 residues. J was trimmed by 1 base and V by 6 bases; bases with no gene match: 9. The DNA of the CDR3 is TGTGCCAGCAGCACCGAGGGAGGGCTGTCCTACGAGCAGTACTTC. Amino acids: CASSTEGGLSYEQYF.

The rearrangement joins TRBV7-9 to TRBJ2-7; either TRBD1 or TRBD2 may supply D (6 bases each). CDR3 length: 16 residues. Germline values: CDR1 SEHNR, CDR2 FQNEAQ (reference sequence). Between the trimmed V and J ends, which lost 5 bases and 2 bases, there was a span of 19 bases. CDR3 region: CASSRGWGEWPYEQYF. CDR3 DNA: TGTGCCAGCAGCAGGGGGTGGGGGGAGTGGCCCTACGAGCAGTACTTC.

The gene calls are TRBV30 and TRBJ1-4; 8 bases are shared with TRBD1. V shed 0 bases and J 8 bases; nucleotides not matched to a gene: 8. This CDR3 is 15 amino acids long. Germline CDR1 reads GTSNPN; CDR2 reads SVGIG (reference sequence). The CDR3 DNA is TGTGCCTGGAGTGTACCCGGGACAGGTTGGGAAAAACTGTTTTTT. Translation gives CAWSVPGTGWEKLFF.

The chain combines TRBV11-3 with TRBJ2-2; no reliable D call. Germline V gene sequence: CDR1 SGHNT, CDR2 YENEEA. V lost 1 base, J lost 4 bases, and 4 bases lay in between. This CDR3 spans 13 amino acids. The CDR3: CASSLGGTGELFF. In DNA form, the CDR3 reads TGTGCCAGCAGCTTAGGGGGCACCGGGGAGCTGTTTTTT.

This chain connects TRBV30 to TRBJ2-7; 8 bases match TRBD2. Trimming took 0 bases from V and 3 from J; bases not matched to a gene: 4. This CDR3 comprises 14 residues. Germline CDR1 is GTSNPN and CDR2 is SVGIG (reference sequence). The CDR3 sequence is CAWSVPGGNYEQYF. As DNA, the CDR3 is TGTGCCTGGAGTGTTCCGGGAGGGAACTACGAGCAGTACTTC.

This sequence joins TRBV5-1 and TRBJ2-3; TRBD1 aligns across 9 bases. This CDR3 is 18 amino acids long. Germline V gene lookup returns CDR1 SGHRS and CDR2 YFSETQ. The ends lost 0 bases at V and 5 bases at J; junction bases unmatched: 13. The CDR3 is CASSLGASTGGRGDTQYF. CDR3 in DNA: TGCGCCAGCAGCTTGGGCGCCTCTACAGGGGGCAGGGGAGATACGCAGTATTTT.

The chain uses TRBV27 and TRBJ2-2, with unresolved D. V lost 4 bases and J 2 bases, leaving 5 bases between the germline ends. Germline assignment: CDR1 MNHEY and CDR2 SMNVEV (reference sequence). CDR3 length: 13 residues. CDR3: CASSYSNTGELFF. CDR3 coding DNA: TGTGCCAGCAGTTACAGCAACACCGGGGAGCTGTTTTTT.

This chain connects TRBV7-2 to TRBJ2-7, with unresolved D. The CDR3 is made up of 14 amino acids. V dropped 2 bases and J dropped 0 bases, with 8 bases sitting between them. Germline V gene sequence: CDR1 SGHTA, CDR2 FQGNSA. CDR3 residues: CASSLLQNSYEQYF. CDR3 in DNA: TGTGCCAGCAGCTTATTACAGAACTCCTACGAGCAGTACTTC. Drawing the rest from reference TRBV7-2 and TRBJ2-7, the complete variable domain is GAGVSQSPSNKVTEKGKDVELRCDPISGHTALYWYRQSLGQGLEFLIYFQGNSAPDKSGLPSDRFSAERTGGSVSTLTIQRTQQEDSAVYLCASSLLQNSYEQYFGPGTRLTVT.

The chain recombines TRBV27 with TRBJ2-1; no definite D call. Germline V gene sequence: CDR1 MNHEY, CDR2 SMNVEV (reference sequence). V lost 6 bases to trimming and J lost 4 bases, with 10 bases between them. This CDR3 is 13 amino acids long. CDR3 sequence reads: CASSLRGYNEQFF. The CDR3 nucleotides read TGTGCCAGCAGCCTTCGTGGGTACAATGAGCAGTTCTTC.

The rearrangement links TRBV2 to TRBJ2-7; either TRBD1 or TRBD2 may fit D (5 bases each). The germline V gene has CDR1 SNHLY and CDR2 FYNNEI. The CDR3 totals 12 residues. V lost 4 bases, J lost 6 bases, and 10 bases lay in between. Here the CDR3 DNA reads TGTGCCAGCAGTGGGTCCGGGGCCGAGCAGTACTTC. Translated, it gives CASSGSGAEQYF.

The V gene is TRBV29-1, the J gene TRBJ1-1; D not resolved. Trimming pared 4 bases from V and 4 bases from J, leaving 13 bases between. Looked up from germline, CDR1 is SQVTM and CDR2 is ANQGSEA. This CDR3 is 13 amino acids long. In nucleotides, the CDR3 is TGCAGCGTTGGTAGTCTAACGGGCACTGAAGCTTTCTTT. Protein product: CSVGSLTGTEAFF.

In this sample, this clone turned up a few times. The chain joins TRBV10-3 to TRBJ2-7; 8 bases agree with TRBD2. Trimming removed 4 bases from V and 2 bases from J; junction bases left unmatched: 4. This CDR3 has 14 amino acids. In germline, CDR1 is ENHRY, CDR2 SYGVKD. In nucleotides, the CDR3 is TGTGCCATCAGTGGATCGGGAGGGCCCTACGAGCAGTACTTC. Translating it yields CAISGSGGPYEQYF.

V is TRBV6-1 and J is TRBJ2-7, with D perhaps matching TRBD1 (5 bases). Looked up from germline, CDR1 is MNHNS and CDR2 is SASEGT. The CDR3 consists of 18 residues. The V end lost 2 bases, the J end lost 1 base, and 21 bases lay between the germline ends. The CDR3 reads CASSERGRAGVQSYEQYF. The CDR3 DNA reads as TGTGCCAGCAGTGAAAGGGGCAGGGCCGGAGTTCAGTCCTACGAGCAGTACTTC.

This clone was found once. The chain links TRBV4-2 to TRBJ2-1, with 16 bases matching TRBD2. The CDR3 is 19 residues long. J was trimmed by 1 base and V by 2 bases; bases with no gene match: 5. Germline assignment: CDR1 LGHNA and CDR2 YNFKEQ. The DNA of the CDR3 is TGTGCCAGCAGCCAACCGGAGGGACTAGCGGGAGGGTCCTACAATGAGCAGTTCTTC. Amino acids: CASSQPEGLAGGSYNEQFF.

This clone appeared once. The chain uses TRBV6-5 and TRBJ2-4; TRBD1 might be the D (6 bases). Trimming removed 3 bases from V and 6 bases from J, with 12 bases in between. CDR3 length equals 14 residues. The V gene's germline CDR1 is MNHEY and CDR2 SVGAGI. CDR3 DNA: TGTGCCAGCAGTTATAGGGGGAAGGGAAACATTCAGTACTTC. It translates to CASSYRGKGNIQYF.

This chain links TRBV29-1 with TRBJ1-3; D is ambiguous. The V gene lost 2 bases and the J gene lost 0 bases, with 11 bases spanning the gap. CDR3 length equals 15 residues. The V gene's germline CDR1 is SQVTM and CDR2 ANQGSEA. The CDR3 region has the DNA TGCAGCGTTGAAAGGGAGGAAGACTCTGGAAACACCATATATTTT. Its protein is CSVEREEDSGNTIYF.

The chain carries TRBV6-1 and TRBJ1-4; D remains ambiguous. CDR3 length equals 14 residues. CDR1 MNHNS and CDR2 SASEGT come from the germline V gene. Trimming removed 7 bases from V and 8 bases from J, with 17 bases in between. For the CDR3, the DNA is TGTGCCAGCATCAGCGGCCGGGTAGGCGAAAAACTGTTTTTT. This sequence encodes CASISGRVGEKLFF.

The genes are TRBV6-5 and TRBJ1-5; D ambiguous. CDR1 and CDR2 from the germline V gene are MNHEY and SVGAGI. There are 15 residues in the CDR3. V was pared by 7 bases and J by 1 base, with 14 bases between. The CDR3: CASTLPARSNQPQHF. DNA for the CDR3: TGTGCCAGCACCCTCCCGGCAAGAAGCAATCAGCCCCAGCATTTT.

The chain uses TRBV19 and TRBJ2-7, with 11 nucleotides matching TRBD2. The CDR3 extends over 14 amino acids. J gave up 4 bases and V 3 bases, and 2 bases lay outside the gene matches. Germline V gives CDR1 LNHDA, CDR2 SQIVND (reference sequence). CDR3 sequence: CASSITSGSYEQYF. In nucleotides, the CDR3 is TGTGCCAGTAGTATCACTAGCGGGAGTTACGAGCAGTACTTC.

This CDR3 reads CATRAGTGGEAFF. CDR3 nucleotides: TGTGCCACCAGAGCCGGGACAGGGGGCGAAGCTTTCTTT. This chain links TRBV19 with TRBJ1-1, with 12 bases fitting TRBD1. The V gene's germline CDR1 is LNHDA and CDR2 SQIVND (reference sequence). The CDR3 contains 13 residues. J was trimmed by 8 bases and V by 10 bases; bases with no gene match: 8. Based on the CDR3 plus reference TRBV19 and TRBJ1-1, the full variable domain is DGGITQSPKYLFRKEGQNVTLSCEQNLNHDAMYWYRQDPGQGLRLIYYSQIVNDFQKGDIAEGYSVSREKKESFPLTVTSAQKNPTAFYLCATRAGTGGEAFFGQGTRLTVV.

The chain links TRBV19 to TRBJ2-7; D is possibly TRBD2 (7 bases). Trimming pared 5 bases from V and 4 bases from J, leaving 12 bases between. CDR1 is LNHDA and CDR2 is SQIVND in the germline V gene (reference sequence). The length of the CDR3 is 13 residues. Here the CDR3 reads CASSSRGGYEQYF. Written as DNA, the CDR3 is TGTGCCAGTAGTTCCAGGGGAGGGTACGAGCAGTACTTC.

The V gene is TRBV6-1, the J gene TRBJ1-2; D gene unclear. This CDR3 has 13 amino acids. Trimming took 3 bases from V and 1 from J, leaving 6 bases between them. CDR1 and CDR2 from the germline V gene are MNHNS and SASEGT. The CDR3 nucleotides read TGTGCCAGCAGTGAGGCCTATAACTATGGCTACACCTTC. This translates into CASSEAYNYGYTF.

V and J are TRBV6-6 and TRBJ2-2; 12 nucleotides agree with TRBD2. The trim removed 6 bases at V and 5 bases at J, leaving 4 bases unmatched. The CDR3 has 15 amino acids. Germline-derived CDR1 and CDR2 are MNHNY and SVGAGI (reference sequence). CDR3 sequence reads: CASSIGLAGTGELFF. Written as DNA, the CDR3 is TGTGCCAGCAGCATTGGACTAGCGGGAACCGGGGAGCTGTTTTTT.

The rearrangement links TRBV11-1 to TRBJ1-3; a possible D gene is TRBD1 (5 bases). Trimming removed 0 bases at V and 6 bases at J, with 9 bases between. Germline lookup yields CDR1 SGHAT and CDR2 FQDESV (reference sequence). This CDR3 is 14 amino acids long. DNA for the CDR3: TGTGCCAGCAGCTTAGCAGGGGAGGCAAACACCATATATTTT. It encodes CASSLAGEANTIYF.

The V call is TRBV10-1, the J call TRBJ2-2; TRBD2 matches at 10 bases. The CDR3 has 18 residues. CDR1 and CDR2 from the germline V gene are WNHNN and SYGVQD (reference sequence). V shed 4 bases, J shed 6 bases, and the junction held 14 bases outside the gene matches. Here the CDR3 DNA reads TGCGCCAGCAGTGCCGCTAGCGGGAGTATGTGGTCGGCCGGGGAGCTGTTTTTT. This gives the protein CASSAASGSMWSAGELFF.

This clone appeared a few times. As DNA, the CDR3 is TGTGCCAGCTCCGGACTAGCGCAAAGTGAGCAGTTCTTC. Its translation: CASSGLAQSEQFF. The J gene is TRBJ2-1, the V gene TRBV2; 9 nucleotides match TRBD2. V shed 8 bases and J 9 bases; nucleotides not matched to a gene: 8. Germline V gives CDR1 SNHLY, CDR2 FYNNEI. The CDR3 consists of 13 residues. The whole variable domain, remainder taken from reference TRBV2 and TRBJ2-1, is EPEVTQTPSHQVTQMGQEVILRCVPISNHLYFYWYRQILGQKVEFLVSFYNNEISEKSEIFDDQFSVERPDGSNFTLKIRSTKLEDSAMYFCASSGLAQSEQFFGPGTRLTVL.

The rearrangement links TRBV11-3 to TRBJ2-1; 7 bases are a match to TRBD2. The CDR3 extends over 15 amino acids. Trimming removed 5 bases from V and 8 bases from J; junction bases left unmatched: 12. CDR1 and CDR2 from the germline V gene are SGHNT and YENEEA. CDR3 sequence (DNA): TGTGCCAGCAGCCCAGCAGGGAGGGCTAGGGATGAGCAGTTCTTC. Amino acid sequence: CASSPAGRARDEQFF.

The CDR3 coding sequence is TGTGCCAGCAACCCCTTAGGGGGTCCGAACACCGGGGAGCTGTTTTTT. Amino acid sequence: CASNPLGGPNTGELFF. The V call is TRBV11-2, the J call TRBJ2-2; possible D gene TRBD1, 6 bases. The CDR3 sequence is 16 residues long. Germline CDR1 is SGHAT and CDR2 is FQNNGV. The V end was cut by 7 bases, the J end by 0 bases, with 15 bases between.

The gene calls are TRBV27 and TRBJ2-7; 8 nucleotides line up with TRBD2. From germline, CDR1 is MNHEY and CDR2 SMNVEV (reference sequence). The CDR3 consists of 15 residues. The J segment lost 2 bases and the V segment lost 6 bases, leaving 9 bases of the junction unmatched. The CDR3, as DNA: TGTGCCAGCAGCTCTGGACTAGCCCTAGCCTACGAGCAGTACTTC. Translating it yields CASSSGLALAYEQYF.

The chain recombines TRBV6-5 with TRBJ2-5; D may be TRBD2 (6 bases). V was pared by 7 bases and J by 3 bases, with 12 bases between. CDR3 length equals 13 residues. In germline, CDR1 is MNHEY, CDR2 SVGAGI. In DNA, the CDR3 is TGTGCCAGCACCCTCCCGGGAGAAGAGACCCAGTACTTC. It codes for CASTLPGEETQYF.

The V and J genes are TRBV19 and TRBJ2-6, with D possibly being TRBD1 or TRBD2 (6 bases each). The CDR3 runs 17 residues. Per germline, CDR1 LNHDA and CDR2 SQIVND (reference sequence). V was clipped by 2 bases and J by 1 base, with 12 bases between them. Here the CDR3 DNA reads TGTGCCAGTAGTATAAGGGGGGCTGCGTCTGGGGCCAACGTCCTGACTTTC. This encodes CASSIRGAASGANVLTF. Based on the CDR3 plus reference TRBV19 and TRBJ2-6, the full variable domain is DGGITQSPKYLFRKEGQNVTLSCEQNLNHDAMYWYRQDPGQGLRLIYYSQIVNDFQKGDIAEGYSVSREKKESFPLTVTSAQKNPTAFYLCASSIRGAASGANVLTFGAGSRLTVL.